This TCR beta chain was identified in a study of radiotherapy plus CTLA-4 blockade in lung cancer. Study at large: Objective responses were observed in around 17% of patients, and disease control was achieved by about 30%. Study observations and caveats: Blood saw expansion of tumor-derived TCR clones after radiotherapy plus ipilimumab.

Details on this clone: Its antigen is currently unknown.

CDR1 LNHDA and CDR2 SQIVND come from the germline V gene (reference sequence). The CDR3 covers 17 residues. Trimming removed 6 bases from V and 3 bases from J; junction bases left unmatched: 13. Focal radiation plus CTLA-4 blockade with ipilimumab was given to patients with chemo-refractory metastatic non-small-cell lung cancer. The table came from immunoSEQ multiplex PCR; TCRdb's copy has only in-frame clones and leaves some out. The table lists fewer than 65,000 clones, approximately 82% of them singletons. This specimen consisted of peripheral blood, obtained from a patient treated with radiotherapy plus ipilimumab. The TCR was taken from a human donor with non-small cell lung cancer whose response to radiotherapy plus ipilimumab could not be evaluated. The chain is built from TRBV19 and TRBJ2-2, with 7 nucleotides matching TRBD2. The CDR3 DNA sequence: TGTGCCAGTAGGAAGTTTTATTTGGCGGGAGACACCGGGGAGCTGTTTTTT. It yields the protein CASRKFYLAGDTGELFF.